The subject of this entry is one TCR beta chain. The data were produced by immunoSEQ multiplex PCR, yet TCRdb's version contains in-frame clones alone and is incomplete. The sample consists of approximately 82,000 clones, 94% of them appearing once. This CDR3 contains 13 residues. Germline V gene data show CDR1 as MDHEN and CDR2 as SYDVKM. The ends lost 11 bases at V and 7 bases at J; junction bases unmatched: 8. This record comes from a study of technical replicates of blood from a handful of donors. The V gene is TRBV28, the J gene TRBJ1-4; TRBD1 matches at 9 bases. Sample: T cells isolated from PBMCs. The TCR comes from a human donor in good health. Here the CDR3 reads CAAQQGAVEKLFF. Written as DNA, the CDR3 is TGTGCCGCCCAACAGGGGGCAGTTGAAAAACTGTTTTTT.